The next 23 T cell receptor beta chains were all read from a single sample in a study of blood T cell repertoires in COVID-19. TCRdb's table, derived via immunoSEQ multiplex PCR, lists solely in-frame clones and lacks some. The sample yields about 290,000 clones, over 80% seen once. Sequencing was performed on peripheral blood. These receptors came from a woman in her fifties or sixties with active or convalescent COVID-19.

To note about this clone: An end of the junction differs from the germline gene, which may be a read error. V gene TRBV18 combines with J gene TRBJ2-2; 9 positions agree with TRBD1. Germline V CDR1 and CDR2: KGHSH, LQKENI. The CDR3 totals 15 residues. This CDR3 reads CASSPGTGNAGELFF. DNA of the CDR3: TGTGCCAGCTCACCTGGGACAGGGAACGCCGGGGAGCTGTTTTTT.

This sequence joins TRBV5-8 and TRBJ1-4; a weak D match, TRBD1 (6 bases). Trimming pared 0 bases from V and 7 bases from J, leaving 13 bases between. CDR1 is SGHTS, CDR2 YDEGEE, per germline. This CDR3 has 15 residues. This CDR3 reads CASSLAGVDGEKLFF. In nucleotides, the CDR3 is TGTGCCAGCAGCTTGGCAGGGGTAGATGGTGAAAAACTGTTTTTT.

The V and J genes are TRBV20-1 and TRBJ2-1; 11 nucleotides match TRBD2. CDR1 DFQATT and CDR2 SNEGSKA come from the germline V gene (reference sequence). V lost 3 bases and J lost 4; bases outside the gene matches: 8. There are 16 residues in the CDR3. In DNA form, the CDR3 reads TGCAGTGCTAGTAGCGGGAGGGCCGGCGTTTACAATGAGCAGTTCTTC. Its translation: CSASSGRAGVYNEQFF.

Ten or more counts support this clone. CDR3 protein: CASSELTGGWGEQYF. In DNA, the CDR3 is TGTGCCAGCAGTGAATTGACAGGGGGTTGGGGCGAGCAGTACTTC. The chain links TRBV6-1 to TRBJ2-7; TRBD1 matches 9 bases. Per the germline V gene, CDR1 is MNHNS and CDR2 is SASEGT. This CDR3 is 15 amino acids long. V lost 2 bases and J lost 6; bases outside the gene matches: 8.

The chain is built from TRBV24-1 and TRBJ2-5, with 7 bases identical to TRBD2. V trimming: 2 bases; J trimming: 6 bases; junction bases outside the gene matches: 8. The CDR3 is 15 residues long. Germline assignment: CDR1 KGHDR and CDR2 SFDVKD. As DNA, the CDR3 is TGTGCCACCAGTGATTGGCCGGGAGGAGATCAGACCCAGTACTTC. It codes for CATSDWPGGDQTQYF.

The chain links TRBV2 to TRBJ2-5, with 8 bases lining up with TRBD1. V dropped 6 bases and J dropped 4; count of bases not matched to a gene: 10. The CDR3 spans 15 residues. Germline V gene sequence: CDR1 SNHLY, CDR2 FYNNEI. CDR3 in amino acids: CASSQGAPGGETQYF. Here the CDR3 DNA reads TGTGCCAGCAGCCAGGGGGCGCCTGGTGGAGAGACCCAGTACTTC. The whole variable domain, filled in from reference TRBV2 and TRBJ2-5, reads EPEVTQTPSHQVTQMGQEVILRCVPISNHLYFYWYRQILGQKVEFLVSFYNNEISEKSEIFDDQFSVERPDGSNFTLKIRSTKLEDSAMYFCASSQGAPGGETQYFGPGTRLLVL.

This chain joins TRBV5-4 and TRBJ2-2; 9 nucleotides align to TRBD2. This CDR3 spans 15 amino acids. Germline assignment: CDR1 SGHNT and CDR2 YYREEE (reference sequence). V dropped 5 bases and J dropped 3; count of bases not matched to a gene: 5. CDR3 residues: CASSVGTSHTGELFF. Here the CDR3 DNA reads TGTGCCAGCAGTGTCGGGACTAGCCACACCGGGGAGCTGTTTTTT.

The chain couples TRBV11-3 to TRBJ1-1; D is undetermined. Between the trimmed V and J ends, which lost 0 bases and 8 bases, there was a span of 10 bases. Germline lookup yields CDR1 SGHNT and CDR2 YENEEA. CDR3 length: 13 amino acids. This CDR3 reads CASSLEGEAEAFF. Here the CDR3 DNA reads TGTGCCAGCAGCTTAGAGGGAGAGGCCGAAGCTTTCTTT.

CDR3 residues: CASSEFGGGNQPQHF. As DNA, the CDR3 is TGTGCCAGCAGTGAATTTGGGGGAGGAAATCAGCCCCAGCATTTT. The genes are TRBV6-1 and TRBJ1-5, with D perhaps TRBD1 (5 bases). Germline V gives CDR1 MNHNS, CDR2 SASEGT. This CDR3 has 15 amino acids. Trimming shortened V by 2 bases and J by 4 bases, and 12 bases separated the two germline ends.

V gene TRBV7-9 combines with J gene TRBJ2-4, with a tentative D call TRBD2 (6 bases). The germline gives CDR1 SEHNR, CDR2 FQNEAQ (reference sequence). V was clipped by 5 bases and J by 7 bases, with 21 bases between them. There are 16 residues in the CDR3. The CDR3 DNA sequence: TGTGCCAGCAGCCCCCCCGCGGGAAGTAGGGGTAACATTCAGTACTTC. This sequence encodes CASSPPAGSRGNIQYF. Full variable domain (rest looked up from reference TRBV7-9 and TRBJ2-4): DTGVSQNPRHKITKRGQNVTFRCDPISEHNRLYWYRQTLGQGPEFLTYFQNEAQLEKSRLLSDRFSAERPKGSFSTLEIQRTEQGDSAMYLCASSPPAGSRGNIQYFGAGTRLSVL.

This chain links TRBV4-1 with TRBJ2-3, with a possible D match to TRBD2 (5 bases). The CDR3 loop spans 16 amino acids. Trimming stripped 2 bases from V and 2 bases from J, with 14 bases between. The germline gives CDR1 MGHRA, CDR2 YSYEKL. Written as DNA, the CDR3 is TGCGCCAGCAGCCAAAAACCTGGCGGGTACACAGATACGCAGTATTTT. Residues: CASSQKPGGYTDTQYF.

The CDR3 nucleotides read TGTGCCAGCAGTTTAAGCGCAGGGGGCGTCTCACCCCTCCACTTT. Its translation is CASSLSAGGVSPLHF. This chain links TRBV28 with TRBJ1-6; TRBD1 matches at 8 bases. The germline V gene encodes CDR1 MDHEN and CDR2 SYDVKM. Trimming removed 2 bases from V and 10 bases from J; junction bases left unmatched: 7. The CDR3 totals 15 residues.

This chain links TRBV19 with TRBJ2-7; 8 nucleotides line up with TRBD2. Germline CDR1 and CDR2: LNHDA and SQIVND (reference sequence). CDR3 length: 15 amino acids. V lost 3 bases to trimming and J lost 5 bases; unmatched junction nucleotides: 9. Here the CDR3 reads CASSMSGLVINEQYF. CDR3 coding DNA: TGTGCCAGTAGTATGTCGGGACTAGTTATCAACGAGCAGTACTTC. The complete variable domain, with remaining parts taken from reference TRBV19 and TRBJ2-7, reads DGGITQSPKYLFRKEGQNVTLSCEQNLNHDAMYWYRQDPGQGLRLIYYSQIVNDFQKGDIAEGYSVSREKKESFPLTVTSAQKNPTAFYLCASSMSGLVINEQYFGPGTRLTVT.

This clone has just one count. The chain is built from TRBV19 and TRBJ2-1; TRBD2 matches at 11 bases. This CDR3 is built from 15 residues. Germline loops: CDR1 LNHDA, CDR2 SQIVND (reference sequence). V trimming: 5 bases; J trimming: 4 bases; junction bases outside the gene matches: 4. The CDR3 protein is CASSPRLAGYNEQFF. The CDR3 DNA reads as TGTGCCAGTAGTCCCCGACTAGCGGGGTACAATGAGCAGTTCTTC.

The chain employs TRBV3-1 (or the pseudogene TRBV3-2) and TRBJ2-7; 10 positions match TRBD2. The germline V gene has CDR1 LGHDT and CDR2 YNNKEL (reference sequence). V was clipped by 4 bases and J by 5 bases; unmatched bases: 8. This CDR3 has 15 residues. Here the CDR3 DNA reads TGTGCCAGCAGCCCCCGGACTAGCGGTAGGAACGAGCAGTACTTC. This translates into CASSPRTSGRNEQYF.

The chain links TRBV19 to TRBJ2-7; 8 bases are a match to TRBD2. This CDR3 has 14 residues. V lost 10 bases and J lost 2; bases outside the gene matches: 10. The V gene's germline CDR1 is LNHDA and CDR2 SQIVND (reference sequence). The CDR3 nucleotides are TGTGCCACCTCCCCCGGGAGGGGCCCCTACGAGCAGTACTTC. The encoded protein is CATSPGRGPYEQYF.

The genes are TRBV6-2 or TRBV6-3 and TRBJ2-4, with 15 bases matching TRBD2. Germline V CDR1 and CDR2: MNHEY, SVGEGT. The CDR3 consists of 19 residues. Unmatched junction bases numbered 10, after V lost 6 bases and J lost 1 base. The CDR3 here is CASSPGLAGGSWAKNIQYF. The CDR3 coding sequence is TGTGCCAGCAGCCCTGGACTAGCGGGAGGGTCCTGGGCCAAAAACATTCAGTACTTC.

The rearrangement joins TRBV2 to TRBJ2-5; possible D gene TRBD1, 6 bases. Germline V gives CDR1 SNHLY, CDR2 FYNNEI. V lost 3 bases and J lost 1, with 9 bases in between. The CDR3 covers 14 residues. CDR3 nucleotide sequence: TGTGCCAGCAGTGACGGACAGTTCCAAGAGACCCAGTACTTC. It specifies CASSDGQFQETQYF.

This CDR3 reads CASSLRGISYEQYF. CDR3 in DNA: TGTGCCAGCAGTTTAAGGGGGATCAGCTACGAGCAGTACTTC. The chain combines TRBV28 with TRBJ2-7; maybe TRBD1 (6 bases). Trimming took off 2 bases at V and 3 bases at J, with 11 bases between the two ends. The CDR3 loop spans 14 amino acids. Germline V lookup: CDR1 MDHEN, CDR2 SYDVKM.

This sequence joins TRBV28 and TRBJ1-5; D gene ambiguous. This CDR3 has 13 residues. CDR1 is MDHEN and CDR2 is SYDVKM in the germline V gene. Trimming stripped 4 bases from V and 6 bases from J, with 10 bases between. The CDR3 region has the DNA TGTGCCAGCAGTTCGACCAGGCTTCAGCCCCAGCATTTT. It is translated as CASSSTRLQPQHF.

CDR3: CASSWGGRETQYF. The CDR3 region has the DNA TGTGCCAGCAGCTGGGGGGGGCGAGAGACCCAGTACTTC. The chain recombines TRBV11-2 with TRBJ2-5; perhaps TRBD2 as D (7 bases). The CDR3 totals 13 residues. Germline V gene sequence: CDR1 SGHAT, CDR2 FQNNGV. Trimming left V 4 bases short and J 4 bases short, with 10 bases between.

The CDR3 loop is CASSESGSLPLGYTF. The CDR3 nucleotides read TGTGCCAGCAGTGAATCGGGGAGCCTCCCCCTAGGCTACACCTTC. The chain combines TRBV2 with TRBJ1-2; D gene ambiguous. The CDR3 length is 15 residues. In germline, CDR1 is SNHLY, CDR2 FYNNEI. The V and J ends lost 2 bases and 8 bases respectively, with 18 bases between them. Supplemented by reference TRBV2 and TRBJ1-2, the full variable domain reads EPEVTQTPSHQVTQMGQEVILRCVPISNHLYFYWYRQILGQKVEFLVSFYNNEISEKSEIFDDQFSVERPDGSNFTLKIRSTKLEDSAMYFCASSESGSLPLGYTFGSGTRLTVV.

The chain couples TRBV28 to TRBJ1-5; 8 positions agree with TRBD1. V dropped 5 bases and J dropped 0; count of bases not matched to a gene: 3. This CDR3 contains 15 residues. Germline loops: CDR1 MDHEN, CDR2 SYDVKM. This CDR3 reads CASSPTGGSNQPQHF. CDR3 nucleotides: TGTGCCAGCAGTCCCACAGGGGGTAGCAATCAGCCCCAGCATTTT.